The 32 T cell receptor beta chains below come from one sample, sequenced in a study of regulatory T cells in long-lasting Graves disease. Relying on iRepertoire HTBI primers and Arm-PCR of CDR3 regions, the team built TCR beta libraries. TCRdb independently ran MiXCR on the multiplex PCR reads; one entry per CDR3 protein. The data contain under 700,000 distinct CDR3 sequences, about 16% of them singletons. Time point here: newly diagnosed GD, antithyroid drugs for less than 3 months. TCR sequences were obtained from RNA taken from PBMCs. This sample was also put to use in a study of T cells in Graves' hyperthyroidism and ophthalmopathy.

Here the sequenced sample was peripheral blood mononuclear cells (PBMCs), taken at new diagnosis, from a patient treated with antithyroid drugs. The receptors stem from a woman aged 35 to 59 with Graves disease.

This clonotype was counted many times. V is TRBV20-1 and J is TRBJ2-3; D remains ambiguous. Germline V gene data show CDR1 as DFQATT and CDR2 as SNEGSKA (reference sequence). The CDR3 has 13 amino acids. V shed 0 bases and J shed 2 bases, with 6 bases lying between them. CDR3 sequence (DNA): TGCAGTGCTAGAGATGAGCTCACAGATACGCAGTATTTT. Translating gives CSARDELTDTQYF.

This clonotype has a handful of counts. The rearrangement uses TRBV5-1 and TRBJ2-1, with 16 bases identical to TRBD2. Germline values: CDR1 SGHRS, CDR2 YFSETQ. This CDR3 comprises 17 residues. J was trimmed by 6 bases and V by 3 bases; bases with no gene match: 6. The CDR3 nucleotides are TGCGCCAGCAGCTGGGGGACTAGCGGGGGGGCTGGCAATGAGCAGTTCTTC. Translated, it gives CASSWGTSGGAGNEQFF.

The V and J genes are TRBV18 and TRBJ2-3, with 8 positions matching TRBD2. In germline, CDR1 is KGHSH, CDR2 LQKENI. V shed 3 bases and J 4 bases; nucleotides not matched to a gene: 6. This CDR3 spans 15 amino acids. CDR3 sequence reads: CASSPTAGAADTQYF. Written as DNA, the CDR3 is TGTGCCAGCTCACCCACAGCGGGGGCCGCAGATACGCAGTATTTT. The complete variable domain, with remaining parts taken from reference TRBV18 and TRBJ2-3, reads NAGVMQNPRHLVRRRGQEARLRCSPMKGHSHVYWYRQLPEEGLKFMVYLQKENIIDESGMPKERFSAEFPKEGPSILRIQQVVRGDSAAYFCASSPTAGAADTQYFGPGTRLTVL.

Only a few counts were recorded for this clonotype. At one end, the junction sequence differs from germline, possibly due to a read error. The chain employs TRBV12-3 or TRBV12-4 and TRBJ1-5; TRBD1 matches 7 bases. This CDR3 region has 19 residues. The CDR3 loop reads CATSDLTLRDRAYNQPQHF. DNA for the CDR3: TGTGCCACCAGTGATTTGACTCTTCGAGACAGGGCTTATAATCAGCCCCAGCATTTT.

The chain recombines TRBV5-1 with TRBJ2-7, with TRBD1 matching 7 bases. CDR1 SGHRS and CDR2 YFSETQ come from the germline V gene. With V trimmed by 0 bases and J by 2 bases, 8 bases remained unmatched. The CDR3 is 16 amino acids. Here the CDR3 DNA reads TGCGCCAGCAGCTTGGACGGACAGGACGCCACCTACGAGCAGTACTTC. Residues: CASSLDGQDATYEQYF.

V is TRBV10-3 and J is TRBJ2-7; TRBD1 matches 8 bases. The CDR3 loop spans 15 amino acids. Trimming took 3 bases from V and 7 from J; bases not matched to a gene: 11. CDR1 and CDR2 (germline): ENHRY, SYGVKD. The CDR3 DNA sequence: TGTGCCATCAGTGATTATCCTACAGACAGGGGAGAGCAGTACTTC. Protein: CAISDYPTDRGEQYF.

This rearrangement joins TRBV7-8 to TRBJ1-1; D is possibly TRBD1 (5 bases). There are 12 residues in the CDR3. The ends were cut back, 1 base at V and 8 bases at J, with 8 bases in the middle. Germline loops: CDR1 SGHVS, CDR2 FQNEAQ. This CDR3 reads CASSLGDEEAFF. CDR3 DNA: TGTGCCAGCAGCTTAGGGGACGAAGAAGCTTTCTTT.

Only a few counts were recorded for this clonotype. V gene TRBV27 combines with J gene TRBJ2-6; D unclear. The germline CDR1 and CDR2 sequences are MNHEY and SMNVEV (reference sequence). V dropped 1 base and J dropped 1 base, with 17 bases sitting between them. The CDR3 is 19 amino acids. CDR3 sequence: CASSLFVGPDPSGANVLTF. The CDR3 DNA reads as TGTGCCAGCAGTTTATTTGTGGGCCCTGACCCGTCTGGGGCCAACGTCCTGACTTTC. Using reference TRBV27 and TRBJ2-6 for the parts outside the CDR3, the full variable domain is EAQVTQNPRYLITVTGKKLTVTCSQNMNHEYMSWYRQDPGLGLRQIYYSMNVEVTDKGDVPEGYKVSRKEKRNFPLILESPSPNQTSLYFCASSLFVGPDPSGANVLTFGAGSRLTVL.

This rearrangement joins TRBV6-1 to TRBJ1-1; 7 bases fit TRBD1. The junction had 15 bases not matched to a gene; V was cut back by 5 bases and J by 0 bases. The CDR3 has 18 residues. Germline CDR1 and CDR2: MNHNS and SASEGT. CDR3 sequence reads: CASSPRQGNLYLNTEAFF. In DNA, the CDR3 is TGTGCCAGCAGTCCCCGACAGGGAAACCTTTATTTGAACACTGAAGCTTTCTTT.

The CDR3 loop reads CAIREEGGQPQHF. The CDR3, as DNA: TGTGCCATCAGAGAGGAGGGCGGTCAGCCCCAGCATTTT. The chain uses TRBV10-3 and TRBJ1-5; D is unresolved. Trimming stripped 6 bases from V and 6 bases from J, with 12 bases between. The CDR3 has 13 amino acids. The V gene's germline CDR1 is ENHRY and CDR2 SYGVKD.

This clonotype appeared a few times. V usage is TRBV5-6 and J usage is TRBJ2-7, with D hard to call. There are 12 residues in the CDR3. Trimming left V 2 bases short and J 6 bases short, with 9 bases between. Per germline, CDR1 SGHDT and CDR2 YYEEEE. The CDR3 is CASSFTESEQYF. CDR3 coding DNA: TGTGCCAGCAGCTTTACAGAATCCGAGCAGTACTTC.

This clonotype was counted many times. Written as DNA, the CDR3 is TGTGCCAGCTCACCAGGGCAGAAGACCTACGAGCAGTACTTC. Its protein product is CASSPGQKTYEQYF. The genes are TRBV18 and TRBJ2-7; D not certain. The CDR3 totals 14 residues. Looked up from germline, CDR1 is KGHSH and CDR2 is LQKENI. The V gene lost 2 bases and the J gene lost 2 bases, with 10 bases spanning the gap.

This clonotype was seen repeatedly, ten times or more. The chain is built from TRBV29-1 and TRBJ1-1; 7 bases line up with TRBD1. The CDR3 extends over 11 amino acids. Germline V gene data show CDR1 as SQVTM and CDR2 as ANQGSEA. V shed 6 bases and J 8 bases; nucleotides not matched to a gene: 6. The CDR3 DNA reads as TGCAGCGTAGGGACAGTGGCGGAAGCTTTCTTT. Its translation is CSVGTVAEAFF.

This clonotype was recorded at least ten times. The chain links TRBV12-3 or TRBV12-4 to TRBJ2-5, with a possible D match to TRBD2 (7 bases). The CDR3 length is 14 residues. V lost 3 bases and J 4 bases, leaving 12 bases between the germline ends. The CDR3 loop reads CASSFKGGGETQYF. In DNA, the CDR3 is TGTGCCAGCAGTTTTAAAGGGGGGGGAGAGACCCAGTACTTC.

The V and J genes are TRBV27 and TRBJ1-4; tentative D call: TRBD1 (5 bases). The CDR3 has 16 amino acids. The germline V and J ends were trimmed by 8 bases and 3 bases, with 19 bases remaining between them. Germline lookup yields CDR1 MNHEY and CDR2 SMNVEV (reference sequence). The CDR3 bases are TGTGCCAGCTCCCGGACGTTTGCGGGGGCTAATGAAAAACTGTTTTTT. This encodes CASSRTFAGANEKLFF.

This clonotype was observed many times. CDR3: CASSTQVNYGYTF. The CDR3 DNA sequence: TGTGCCAGCAGTACGCAAGTGAACTATGGCTACACCTTC. The J gene is TRBJ1-2, the V gene TRBV6-2 or TRBV6-3; no definite D call. CDR3 size: 13 residues. The V gene's germline CDR1 is MNHEY and CDR2 SVGEGT. Trimming stripped 5 bases from V and 2 bases from J, with 9 bases between.

This clonotype was seen a handful of times. The CDR3 region is CASSYYLTGGNEQFF. The CDR3, as DNA: TGTGCCAGCAGTTACTACCTTACAGGGGGGAATGAGCAGTTCTTC. J is TRBJ2-1 and V is TRBV6-5; 8 nucleotides line up with TRBD1. The length of the CDR3 is 15 residues. Germline CDR1 reads MNHEY; CDR2 reads SVGAGI. Trimming removed 1 base from V and 7 bases from J; junction bases left unmatched: 6.

This clonotype was seen many times. In DNA form, the CDR3 reads TGTGCCAGCAGCTTAGCGCTGGTATCAGCTAGCGGATACGAGCAGTACTTC. This translates into CASSLALVSASGYEQYF. The V call is TRBV7-8, the J call TRBJ2-7, with TRBD2 matching 7 bases. Per germline, CDR1 SGHVS and CDR2 FQNEAQ. V dropped 0 bases and J dropped 4; count of bases not matched to a gene: 12. CDR3 length equals 17 residues.

In its sample, this clonotype was seen a few times. The rearrangement joins TRBV19 to TRBJ1-1; D is uncertain. CDR1 and CDR2 from the germline V gene are LNHDA and SQIVND (reference sequence). The CDR3 has 14 residues. The germline V and J ends were trimmed by 0 bases and 0 bases, with 5 bases remaining between them. CDR3 nucleotides: TGTGCCAGTAGTATAGAGAGAGTGAACACTGAAGCTTTCTTT. It yields the protein CASSIERVNTEAFF.

Many counts were recorded for this clonotype. The J gene is TRBJ1-1, the V gene TRBV2; no clear D gene. Germline lookup yields CDR1 SNHLY and CDR2 FYNNEI. The CDR3 runs to 12 residues. Trimming removed 6 bases at V and 6 bases at J, with 11 bases between. This chain's CDR3 is CASSLWGSEAFF. CDR3 DNA: TGTGCCAGCAGCCTGTGGGGTTCTGAAGCTTTCTTT.

Many counts were recorded for this clonotype. The chain couples TRBV2 to TRBJ2-7; D may be TRBD1 (6 bases). V gave up 1 base and J gave up 2 bases, with 12 bases separating them. The length of the CDR3 is 15 residues. Germline loops: CDR1 SNHLY, CDR2 FYNNEI. CDR3 in DNA: TGTGCCAGCAGTGAAGGTCAGGGGATAACCTACGAGCAGTACTTC. It codes for CASSEGQGITYEQYF.

This clonotype was recorded at least ten times. The V call is TRBV6-1, the J call TRBJ2-7; no reliable D call. The CDR3 loop spans 13 amino acids. V dropped 2 bases and J dropped 2 bases, with 7 bases sitting between them. Germline values: CDR1 MNHNS, CDR2 SASEGT. In DNA form, the CDR3 reads TGTGCCAGCAGTGAAAGAGATACCTACGAGCAGTACTTC. Residues: CASSERDTYEQYF.

With respect to this clonotype: A read error may explain this, as a much larger clone is one base away. The gene calls are TRBV2 and TRBJ2-5; D is undetermined. Germline CDR1 is SNHLY and CDR2 is FYNNEI. The length of the CDR3 is 14 residues. CDR3: CDSSYYGSSQDQYF. The CDR3 DNA is TGTGACAGCAGCTACTACGGAAGCTCGCAGGACCAGTACTTC. The full variable domain, its missing parts supplied by reference TRBV2 and TRBJ2-5, is EPEVTQTPSHQVTQMGQEVILRCVPISNHLYFYWYRQILGQKVEFLVSFYNNEISEKSEIFDDQFSVERPDGSNFTLKIRSTKLEDSAMYFCDSSYYGSSQDQYFGPGTRLLVL.

This clonotype was observed many times. Here the CDR3 reads CASKTIPRGGPVYEQFF. CDR3 DNA: TGTGCCAGCAAGACGATACCCCGGGGCGGCCCAGTGTATGAGCAGTTCTTC. The chain joins TRBV6-1 to TRBJ2-1; D possibly matches TRBD1 or TRBD2 (5 bases each). This CDR3 has 17 residues. Germline-derived CDR1 and CDR2 are MNHNS and SASEGT. Trimming stripped 7 bases from V and 8 bases from J, with 27 bases between.

V is TRBV5-1 and J is TRBJ1-2, with unresolved D. There are 15 residues in the CDR3. Trimming took off 4 bases at V and 1 base at J, with 14 bases between the two ends. Germline V gene lookup returns CDR1 SGHRS and CDR2 YFSETQ. This chain's CDR3 is CASSNSLRVNYGYTF. CDR3 DNA sequence: TGCGCCAGCAGCAACTCTTTGAGGGTTAACTATGGCTACACCTTC.

The V gene is TRBV5-1, the J gene TRBJ1-1, with a tentative D call TRBD1 (6 bases). Deletions cut 1 base from V and 4 bases from J, with 11 bases between. The CDR3 spans 14 residues. Per the germline V gene, CDR1 is SGHRS and CDR2 is YFSETQ. The CDR3 is CASSLLIGGTEAFF. DNA for the CDR3: TGCGCCAGCAGCTTGCTTATAGGGGGCACTGAAGCTTTCTTT.

This clonotype was seen at least ten times. The J gene is TRBJ1-4, the V gene TRBV12-3 or TRBV12-4; D gene uncertain. V was pared by 4 bases and J by 8 bases, with 5 bases between. The CDR3 is made up of 11 amino acids. The CDR3 is CASSYDEKLFF. The CDR3 DNA is TGTGCCAGCAGTTATGACGAAAAACTGTTTTTT.

The rearrangement links TRBV24-1 to TRBJ2-3, with 10 positions matching TRBD1. Germline CDR1 is KGHDR and CDR2 is SFDVKD. The CDR3 extends over 16 amino acids. J gave up 6 bases and V 4 bases, and 9 bases lay outside the gene matches. The CDR3 here is CATSDSTGGEGDTQYF. The CDR3 region has the DNA TGTGCCACCAGTGACTCGACAGGGGGCGAGGGGGATACGCAGTATTTT.

The J gene is TRBJ1-6, the V gene TRBV5-1; the D is unclear. Looked up from germline, CDR1 is SGHRS and CDR2 is YFSETQ. The CDR3 sequence is 16 residues long. Trimming stripped 0 bases from V and 14 bases from J, with 21 bases between. This CDR3 is CASSLEQNGFEESLHF. As DNA, the CDR3 is TGCGCCAGCAGCTTGGAACAGAACGGGTTTGAGGAGTCCCTCCACTTT.

This clonotype was seen repeatedly, ten times or more. The chain recombines TRBV30 with TRBJ1-5, with D perhaps TRBD1 (5 bases). V was pared by 5 bases and J by 9 bases, with 20 bases between. Germline lookup yields CDR1 GTSNPN and CDR2 SVGIG (reference sequence). The length of the CDR3 is 14 residues. In DNA, the CDR3 is TGTGCCTGGTCGGGAGGGACTCAAGGGCGGCCCCAGCATTTT. Translation: CAWSGGTQGRPQHF.

The genes are TRBV7-3 and TRBJ1-6, with D unresolved. CDR1 is SGHTA, CDR2 FQGTGA, per germline. This CDR3 spans 15 amino acids. Between the trimmed V and J ends, which lost 2 bases and 9 bases, there was a span of 14 bases. This CDR3 reads CASSLQAGLGSPLHF. The DNA of the CDR3 is TGTGCCAGCAGCTTACAGGCGGGTCTGGGTTCACCCCTCCACTTT.

At least ten counts were recorded for this clonotype. The CDR3 here is CASSLGTRGGATDTQYF. The CDR3 bases are TGTGCCAGCAGCTTAGGTACTCGCGGGGGGGCGACAGATACGCAGTATTTT. V is TRBV11-2 and J is TRBJ2-3; 9 nucleotides line up with TRBD2. Per germline, CDR1 SGHAT and CDR2 FQNNGV. The length of the CDR3 is 17 residues. V shed 1 base, J shed 3 bases, and the junction held 8 bases outside the gene matches.